This T cell receptor (beta chain) derives from a study of blood T cell repertoires in COVID-19. Looking at the study overall: COVID-19 samples, acute and convalescent, were from the United States, Italy and Spain. In each case, the material was cDNA or gDNA derived from T cells, B-cell-depleted T cells, or PBMCs.

Under the authors' procedure: Estimation of nucleated cell counts was performed using reference gene primer amplification. The data were produced by immunoSEQ multiplex PCR, yet TCRdb's version contains in-frame clones alone and is incomplete. V and J calls plus clone size are reproduced from that table; the DNA served to infer D and trimming. The repertoire consists of more than 65,000 clones, with about 90% occurring once and the leading ten covering 7% to 9%. The trim removed 3 bases at V and 7 bases at J, leaving 16 bases unmatched. The CDR3 runs 18 residues. Looked up from germline, CDR1 is KGHSH and CDR2 is LQKENI.

This chain links TRBV18 with TRBJ1-2, with 11 positions matching TRBD1. This TCR came from a human donor in a cohort sampled during active COVID-19. The sample was peripheral blood. The CDR3 is CASSPLGTGGFPTGGYTF. The CDR3 DNA is TGTGCCAGCTCACCTCTCGGGACAGGGGGATTCCCGACGGGTGGCTACACCTTC.